Each of the 29 T cell receptor beta chains below was sequenced from the same sample in a study of blood T cell repertoires in COVID-19. TCRdb's copy holds only in-frame clones and misses some; the assay was immunoSEQ multiplex PCR. The profile shows approximately 190,000 clones, approximately 90% of them singletons. The sample consisted of peripheral blood. The receptor set was obtained from a man aged 40-49 years with active or convalescent COVID-19.

This chain joins TRBV10-3 and TRBJ2-3; unclear D gene. Trimming removed 3 bases at V and 5 bases at J, with 9 bases between. The CDR3 is made up of 13 amino acids. Looked up from germline, CDR1 is ENHRY and CDR2 is SYGVKD. DNA for the CDR3: TGTGCCATCAGTGATTCCGCGGAAGATACGCAGTATTTT. This gives the protein CAISDSAEDTQYF.

V and J are TRBV11-2 and TRBJ2-7, with TRBD2 identical over 7 bases. V gave up 2 bases and J gave up 1 base; unmatched junction bases: 14. Germline-derived CDR1 and CDR2 are SGHAT and FQNNGV. The CDR3 covers 18 residues. CDR3 in amino acids: CASSLRRAGTVGSYEQYF. DNA of the CDR3: TGTGCCAGCAGCTTAAGGAGAGCGGGAACGGTAGGATCCTACGAGCAGTACTTC.

The V gene is TRBV7-9, the J gene TRBJ2-1; D possibly corresponds to TRBD2 (7 bases). This CDR3 contains 17 residues. Per the germline V gene, CDR1 is SEHNR and CDR2 is FQNEAQ (reference sequence). The V and J ends lost 7 bases and 0 bases respectively, with 19 bases between them. In nucleotides, the CDR3 is TGTGCCAGCACCAAAGGGGGGGGAACAAGCTCCTACAATGAGCAGTTCTTC. Translated: CASTKGGGTSSYNEQFF.

The chain couples TRBV19 to TRBJ1-6; 9 bases fit TRBD1. The V gene's germline CDR1 is LNHDA and CDR2 SQIVND (reference sequence). V lost 6 bases to trimming and J lost 10 bases; unmatched junction nucleotides: 7. The CDR3 sequence is 14 residues long. The CDR3 reads CASSPDRGYSPLHF. The CDR3 nucleotides are TGTGCCAGTAGCCCGGACAGGGGCTACTCACCCCTCCACTTT.

The chain couples TRBV3-1 (or the pseudogene TRBV3-2) to TRBJ2-3, with unresolved D. The CDR3 runs to 14 residues. Germline CDR1 is LGHDT and CDR2 is YNNKEL (reference sequence). V was clipped by 0 bases and J by 3 bases, with 7 bases between them. CDR3 region: CASSQELVTDTQYF. CDR3 coding DNA: TGTGCCAGCAGCCAAGAATTAGTGACAGATACGCAGTATTTT.

V is TRBV7-9 and J is TRBJ2-5; TRBD2 might be the D (6 bases). Trimming left V 0 bases short and J 4 bases short, with 15 bases between. The CDR3 is 16 residues long. Per the germline V gene, CDR1 is SEHNR and CDR2 is FQNEAQ (reference sequence). DNA of the CDR3: TGTGCCAGCAGCTTAGCGTGGGGGGACCCCGGAGAGACCCAGTACTTC. Protein: CASSLAWGDPGETQYF.

The CDR3 protein is CASAFIGSITEAFF. CDR3 nucleotide sequence: TGTGCCAGCGCATTTATCGGGTCTATCACTGAAGCTTTCTTT. V usage is TRBV5-6 and J usage is TRBJ1-1; D gene uncertain. Germline V lookup: CDR1 SGHDT, CDR2 YYEEEE. Trimming shortened V by 7 bases and J by 4 bases, and 17 bases separated the two germline ends. This CDR3 comprises 14 residues.

V gene TRBV4-1 combines with J gene TRBJ2-2; D uncertain. Trimming removed 1 base from V and 8 bases from J, with 14 bases in between. This CDR3 comprises 15 residues. Looked up from germline, CDR1 is MGHRA and CDR2 is YSYEKL. CDR3 sequence reads: CASSQGPNLVGELFF. CDR3 nucleotides: TGCGCCAGCAGCCAAGGGCCTAACCTAGTAGGGGAGCTGTTTTTT.

The chain employs TRBV11-3 and TRBJ1-6; D remains unclear. V was pared by 5 bases and J by 8 bases, with 16 bases between. This CDR3 has 15 residues. CDR1 is SGHNT, CDR2 YENEEA, per germline. The CDR3 DNA reads TGTGCCAGCAGCCTGGACTCACTAGCGGATTCACCCCTCCACTTT. The encoded protein is CASSLDSLADSPLHF.

V is TRBV6-5 and J is TRBJ1-2; the match to TRBD1 covers 8 bases. CDR1 and CDR2 (germline): MNHEY, SVGAGI. V shed 8 bases, J shed 8 bases, and the junction held 10 bases outside the gene matches. The CDR3 has 13 residues. CDR3 sequence reads: CASRGQGGKGYTF. In DNA form, the CDR3 reads TGTGCCAGCCGAGGACAGGGAGGTAAAGGCTACACCTTC.

The V call is TRBV28, the J call TRBJ1-2; 10 bases match TRBD1. Trimming removed 5 bases from V and 3 bases from J; junction bases left unmatched: 6. Germline lookup yields CDR1 MDHEN and CDR2 SYDVKM. The CDR3 extends over 15 amino acids. CDR3 sequence (DNA): TGTGCCAGCAGTACACCGGGACAGGGGTACTATGGCTACACCTTC. Its translation: CASSTPGQGYYGYTF.

V usage is TRBV27 and J usage is TRBJ1-6, with D tentatively TRBD1 (5 bases). Trimming pared 2 bases from V and 6 bases from J, leaving 11 bases between. CDR3 length: 15 residues. The germline gives CDR1 MNHEY, CDR2 SMNVEV (reference sequence). CDR3 sequence: CASSLGRGTNSPLHF. DNA of the CDR3: TGTGCCAGCAGTTTAGGACGGGGGACTAATTCACCCCTCCACTTT.

This clone has just one count. CDR3 sequence reads: CASSIDHGQVINQPQHF. The DNA of the CDR3 is TGTGCCAGTAGTATAGATCATGGTCAGGTAATCAATCAGCCCCAGCATTTT. J is TRBJ1-5 and V is TRBV19; no clear D. V was cut by 0 bases and J by 3 bases, with 15 bases left in between. The germline V gene has CDR1 LNHDA and CDR2 SQIVND (reference sequence). The CDR3 consists of 17 residues.

V gene TRBV6-1 combines with J gene TRBJ2-7, with a weak D call TRBD1 (5 bases). V was cut by 2 bases and J by 13 bases, with 18 bases left in between. Germline lookup yields CDR1 MNHNS and CDR2 SASEGT. The CDR3 runs to 13 residues. In DNA, the CDR3 is TGTGCCAGCAGTGAACCTCGCCAGGGCCCGCGATACTTC. Residues: CASSEPRQGPRYF.

The rearrangement links TRBV9 to TRBJ1-4; 8 bases match TRBD1. CDR1 SGDLS and CDR2 YYNGEE come from the germline V gene. Trimming took 0 bases from V and 13 from J; bases not matched to a gene: 8. The CDR3 is 14 amino acids. The CDR3 reads CASSVESFGTGLFF. DNA for the CDR3: TGTGCCAGCAGCGTAGAGTCGTTCGGGACAGGACTGTTTTTT.

J is TRBJ1-1 and V is TRBV7-9, with 9 bases that match TRBD1. The CDR3 is 14 residues long. J was trimmed by 5 bases and V by 5 bases; bases with no gene match: 6. CDR1 and CDR2 (germline): SEHNR, FQNEAQ (reference sequence). This CDR3 reads CASSTQGAATEAFF. The DNA for the CDR3 is TGTGCCAGCAGCACACAGGGGGCCGCAACTGAAGCTTTCTTT. Full variable domain (missing parts from reference TRBV7-9 and TRBJ1-1): DTGVSQNPRHKITKRGQNVTFRCDPISEHNRLYWYRQTLGQGPEFLTYFQNEAQLEKSRLLSDRFSAERPKGSFSTLEIQRTEQGDSAMYLCASSTQGAATEAFFGQGTRLTVV.

By share of the sample, this clone is medium-sized. V gene TRBV10-3 combines with J gene TRBJ1-1, with D possibly being TRBD1 (6 bases). Germline V gene data show CDR1 as ENHRY and CDR2 as SYGVKD. The CDR3 is 14 amino acids. The V gene lost 4 bases and the J gene lost 4 bases, with 13 bases spanning the gap. CDR3 protein: CAISAAGETTEAFF. CDR3 coding DNA: TGTGCCATCAGTGCGGCAGGGGAGACCACTGAAGCTTTCTTT.

The J gene is TRBJ2-3, the V gene TRBV2; tentatively, D is TRBD2 (7 bases). From germline, CDR1 is SNHLY and CDR2 FYNNEI. CDR3 size: 14 residues. V was trimmed by 7 bases and J by 2 bases, leaving 13 bases between them. CDR3: CASILGGATDTQYF. The CDR3 DNA sequence: TGTGCCAGCATCCTGGGGGGGGCCACAGATACGCAGTATTTT.

V and J are TRBV19 and TRBJ1-3, with D maybe TRBD1 (5 bases). This CDR3 comprises 14 residues. Germline V gives CDR1 LNHDA, CDR2 SQIVND (reference sequence). Trimming pared 6 bases from V and 2 bases from J, leaving 11 bases between. In DNA form, the CDR3 reads TGTGCCAGTAGGGCTCGGGGGGCTGGAAACACCATATATTTT. It is translated as CASRARGAGNTIYF.

The J gene is TRBJ1-1, the V gene TRBV28; no clear D. Germline V gene lookup returns CDR1 MDHEN and CDR2 SYDVKM. The CDR3 is 12 residues long. Trimming took off 8 bases at V and 4 bases at J, with 11 bases between the two ends. The CDR3 spells CASLRRSTEAFF. Written as DNA, the CDR3 is TGTGCCAGCTTGAGGCGTAGCACTGAAGCTTTCTTT.

The chain carries TRBV11-3 and TRBJ2-5, with D unclear. The CDR3 totals 14 residues. Germline assignment: CDR1 SGHNT and CDR2 YENEEA. V was shortened by 1 base and J by 5 bases, with 11 bases between the two germline ends. Written as DNA, the CDR3 is TGTGCCAGCAGCTTAGGGGCGTTGGCGGAGACCCAGTACTTC. Translated, it gives CASSLGALAETQYF.

The V and J genes are TRBV19 and TRBJ2-7, with TRBD2 identical over 7 bases. Germline V lookup: CDR1 LNHDA, CDR2 SQIVND (reference sequence). The CDR3 contains 15 residues. Trimming took 5 bases from V and 0 from J; bases not matched to a gene: 7. CDR3 coding DNA: TGTGCCAGTAGTCTGGGGAGGGGAAGCTCCTACGAGCAGTACTTC. Translated: CASSLGRGSSYEQYF.

The chain is built from TRBV28 and TRBJ2-3; 7 bases map to TRBD1. J gave up 1 base and V 6 bases, and 13 bases lay outside the gene matches. The CDR3 extends over 17 amino acids. Germline-derived CDR1 and CDR2 are MDHEN and SYDVKM. The CDR3 loop is CASSSWDGDSGTDTQYF. CDR3 in DNA: TGTGCCAGCAGCTCATGGGATGGGGACAGTGGCACAGATACGCAGTATTTT.

The chain uses TRBV12-5 and TRBJ2-3; tentatively, D is TRBD1 (5 bases). This CDR3 spans 11 amino acids. With 3 bases removed from V and 8 bases from J, the gap between germline ends came to 6 bases. Germline-derived CDR1 and CDR2 are LGHNT and FRNRAP. This CDR3 is CASGFGATQYF. The CDR3 DNA reads as TGTGCTAGTGGTTTTGGGGCTACGCAGTATTTT.

CDR3 residues: CASSSPSGRSTDTQYF. In DNA form, the CDR3 reads TGTGCCAGCAGTTCCCCTAGCGGGAGGAGCACAGATACGCAGTATTTT. V gene TRBV28 combines with J gene TRBJ2-3, with TRBD2 identical over 11 bases. This CDR3 is built from 16 residues. V lost 4 bases and J lost 0; bases outside the gene matches: 3. Per the germline V gene, CDR1 is MDHEN and CDR2 is SYDVKM. The whole variable domain, remainder taken from reference TRBV28 and TRBJ2-3, is DVKVTQSSRYLVKRTGEKVFLECVQDMDHENMFWYRQDPGLGLRLIYFSYDVKMKEKGDIPEGYSVSREKKERFSLILESASTNQTSMYLCASSSPSGRSTDTQYFGPGTRLTVL.

The chain is built from TRBV2 and TRBJ2-1, with 10 bases matching TRBD2. With V trimmed by 8 bases and J by 0 bases, 1 base remained unmatched. Germline V lookup: CDR1 SNHLY, CDR2 FYNNEI. The CDR3 is made up of 14 amino acids. CDR3 DNA: TGTGCCAGCGAGCGGGAGGGCTCCTACAATGAGCAGTTCTTC. Its protein product is CASEREGSYNEQFF.

The chain joins TRBV11-3 to TRBJ1-1; D not certain. Germline V gene lookup returns CDR1 SGHNT and CDR2 YENEEA. V lost 5 bases, J lost 1 base, and 2 bases lay in between. The CDR3 consists of 11 residues. The CDR3 loop is CASSQNTEAFF. The CDR3 DNA follows: TGTGCCAGCAGCCAGAACACTGAAGCTTTCTTT.

This clone is a singleton in its sample. The chain couples TRBV4-1 to TRBJ1-5; D is unresolved. V lost 4 bases, J lost 9 bases, and 19 bases lay in between. This CDR3 is built from 15 residues. The V gene's germline CDR1 is MGHRA and CDR2 YSYEKL. CDR3 sequence: CASSRGDGDDRPQHF. The CDR3 nucleotides are TGCGCCAGCAGCCGGGGAGACGGAGACGATCGGCCCCAGCATTTT.

The chain joins TRBV9 to TRBJ1-1; a weak D match, TRBD1 (6 bases). CDR1 and CDR2 from the germline V gene are SGDLS and YYNGEE. The V end lost 4 bases, the J end lost 4 bases, and 11 bases lay between the germline ends. The CDR3 runs to 13 residues. As DNA, the CDR3 is TGTGCCAGCAGCCCAAGGACAGTCACTGAAGCTTTCTTT. It is translated as CASSPRTVTEAFF.